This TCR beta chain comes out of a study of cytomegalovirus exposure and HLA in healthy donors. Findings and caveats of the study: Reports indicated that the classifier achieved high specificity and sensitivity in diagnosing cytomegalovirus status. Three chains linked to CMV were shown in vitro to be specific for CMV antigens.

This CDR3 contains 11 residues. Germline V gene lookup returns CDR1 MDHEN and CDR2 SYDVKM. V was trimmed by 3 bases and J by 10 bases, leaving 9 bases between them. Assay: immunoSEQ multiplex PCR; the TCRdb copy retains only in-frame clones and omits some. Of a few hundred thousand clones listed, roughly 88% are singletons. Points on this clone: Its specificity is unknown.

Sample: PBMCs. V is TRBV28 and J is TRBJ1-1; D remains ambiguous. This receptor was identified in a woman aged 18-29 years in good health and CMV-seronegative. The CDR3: CASSFQTRAFF. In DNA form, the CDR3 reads TGTGCCAGCAGTTTTCAAACACGAGCTTTCTTT.